The TCR beta chain described here comes from a study of cytomegalovirus exposure and HLA in healthy donors. Remarks on this clone: The antigen is unknown.

Per germline, CDR1 SGHNT and CDR2 YENEEA. V lost 2 bases and J lost 8; bases outside the gene matches: 7. CDR3 length: 15 amino acids. Measured with immunoSEQ multiplex PCR; TCRdb has only the in-frame clones, and not every one. The sample includes over 130,000 clones, approximately 86% of them seen just once. Overall study results and limits: Usually a TCR sequence was rare, but some public TCRs were found in many donors. Cytomegalovirus association was listed for roughly 160 TCR beta chains.

The donors were in the roughly 130-subject validation cohort; that cohort was separate from the roughly 700-subject first cohort. Sequencing was done on a sample of PBMCs. The rearrangement links TRBV11-3 to TRBJ2-1, with TRBD2 matching 9 bases. The sequence came from a man aged 18 to 30 in good health and CMV-seropositive. This CDR3 is CASSLRLAGTDEQFF. The CDR3 DNA reads TGTGCCAGCAGCTTAAGGCTAGCGGGAACCGATGAGCAGTTCTTC.